Only a few counts were recorded for the clone carrying this T cell receptor (beta chain). The antigen is undetermined. These data belong to a study of cytomegalovirus exposure and HLA in healthy donors. Turning to the study itself: As released early, the data held 85 million to 95 million unique TCRs from HLA-typed donors.

Study-wide results and caveats: The classifier reportedly diagnosed cytomegalovirus status with high sensitivity and specificity.

The V gene's germline CDR1 is KGHSH and CDR2 LQKENI. The length of the CDR3 is 15 residues. V shed 2 bases, J shed 2 bases, and the junction held 4 bases outside the gene matches. 60 Vbeta and 13 Jbeta primers were used in PCR. Only in-frame clones appear in the TCRdb table, and some are missing; sequencing was by immunoSEQ multiplex PCR. This repertoire shows 110,000 or so clones, around 69% found once; its top ten account for around 16%. The sequence derives from a man over 45 in good health and CMV-seropositive. The rearrangement links TRBV18 to TRBJ2-7, with 9 bases fitting TRBD2. Sequences were obtained from PBMCs. The CDR3 region is CASSPAAGGAYEQYF. In DNA form, the CDR3 reads TGTGCCAGCTCACCAGCGGCGGGGGGGGCCTACGAGCAGTACTTC.